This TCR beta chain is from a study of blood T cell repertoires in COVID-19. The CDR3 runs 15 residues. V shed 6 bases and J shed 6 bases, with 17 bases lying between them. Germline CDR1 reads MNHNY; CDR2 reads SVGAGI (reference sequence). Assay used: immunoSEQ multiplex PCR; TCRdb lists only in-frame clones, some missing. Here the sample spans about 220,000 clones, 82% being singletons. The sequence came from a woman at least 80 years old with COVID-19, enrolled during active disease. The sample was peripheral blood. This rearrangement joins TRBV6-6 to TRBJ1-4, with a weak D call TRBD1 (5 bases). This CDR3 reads CASRSSGRRDEKLFF. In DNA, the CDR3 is TGTGCCAGCAGGTCTTCGGGGCGGAGGGATGAAAAACTGTTTTTT.